The clone carrying this TCR beta chain was detected many times. Its target is not known. Time point here: persistent/refractory GD, antithyroid drugs over 5 years with positive TRAb. From RNA extracted from PBMCs, the TCR library was made. Per the germline V gene, CDR1 is SNHLY and CDR2 is FYNNEI. The V end was cut by 8 bases, the J end by 8 bases, with 15 bases between. The length of the CDR3 is 13 residues. These data are taken from a study of regulatory T cells in long-lasting Graves disease. Arm-PCR of CDR3 regions with iRepertoire HTBI primers generated TCR beta libraries. Each CDR3 protein is one row after TCRdb ran MiXCR on the multiplex PCR reads. The table records fewer than 550,000 distinct CDR3 sequences, 20% to 25% of them present only once. Regarding the study as a whole: Comparison showed that persistent patients shared more public clonotypes (about 2,700) than new patients (966).

Sequenced material: peripheral blood mononuclear cells (PBMCs), taken when the disease was refractory, from a patient treated with antithyroid drugs. This receptor was taken from a female donor with Graves disease. The rearrangement uses TRBV2 and TRBJ1-4; weak D call: TRBD1 (6 bases). For the CDR3, the DNA is TGTGCCAGCCGGTCGGGGGGCGAGGAAAAACTGTTTTTT. This codes for CASRSGGEEKLFF.